The 22 T cell receptor beta chains presented below share a single source sample, sequenced in a study of blood T cell repertoires in COVID-19. Clones were read by immunoSEQ multiplex PCR, and TCRdb kept only the in-frame ones, dropping some. The sample contains some 180,000 clones, roughly 84% of which appear only once. The sample taken for sequencing was peripheral blood. These receptors came from a man aged 70 or older with active or convalescent COVID-19.

The genes are TRBV18 and TRBJ1-2; 7 bases line up with TRBD1. Trimming removed 1 base from V and 4 bases from J; junction bases left unmatched: 6. This CDR3 region has 15 residues. The V gene's germline CDR1 is KGHSH and CDR2 LQKENI. CDR3 in amino acids: CASSPQGASFYGYTF. CDR3 coding DNA: TGTGCCAGCTCACCACAGGGGGCTTCCTTCTATGGCTACACCTTC.

V usage is TRBV7-2 and J usage is TRBJ2-7, with D perhaps TRBD1 (5 bases). Trimming cost V 2 bases and J 0 bases, with 8 bases left between them. CDR1 is SGHTA and CDR2 is FQGNSA in the germline V gene. The CDR3 runs to 14 residues. CDR3 region: CASSLQGGSYEQYF. As DNA, the CDR3 is TGTGCCAGCAGCTTACAGGGTGGCTCCTACGAGCAGTACTTC. Full variable domain (outside the CDR3, taken from reference TRBV7-2 and TRBJ2-7): GAGVSQSPSNKVTEKGKDVELRCDPISGHTALYWYRQSLGQGLEFLIYFQGNSAPDKSGLPSDRFSAERTGGSVSTLTIQRTQQEDSAVYLCASSLQGGSYEQYFGPGTRLTVT.

The genes are TRBV9 and TRBJ2-7; D call uncertain. V lost 4 bases and J lost 5, with 10 bases in between. The germline V gene has CDR1 SGDLS and CDR2 YYNGEE. The length of the CDR3 is 12 residues. CDR3 DNA sequence: TGTGCCAGCAGCTCCCCTGGCCACGAGCAGTACTTC. This gives the protein CASSSPGHEQYF.

The count of this clone is one. The V gene is TRBV5-1, the J gene TRBJ1-3; TRBD1 might be the D (5 bases). CDR1 is SGHRS and CDR2 is YFSETQ in the germline V gene. V lost 2 bases and J lost 3, with 12 bases in between. CDR3 length: 15 amino acids. CDR3 in amino acids: CASSFSQGSGNTIYF. The CDR3 bases are TGCGCCAGCAGCTTTAGTCAGGGAAGTGGAAACACCATATATTTT. The full variable domain, with the rest looked up from reference TRBV5-1 and TRBJ1-3, is KAGVTQTPRYLIKTRGQQVTLSCSPISGHRSVSWYQQTPGQGLQFLFEYFSETQRNKGNFPGRFSGRQFSNSRSEMNVSTLELGDSALYLCASSFSQGSGNTIYFGEGSWLTVV.

The J gene is TRBJ2-7, the V gene TRBV5-1; D uncertain. Germline V gene sequence: CDR1 SGHRS, CDR2 YFSETQ. V was clipped by 0 bases and J by 4 bases, with 11 bases between them. The CDR3 covers 14 residues. The CDR3 coding sequence is TGCGCCAGCAGCTTGGGCAGCCCGACTTACGAGCAGTACTTC. Residues: CASSLGSPTYEQYF.

The gene calls are TRBV19 and TRBJ1-1; the match to TRBD1 covers 7 bases. V trimming: 9 bases; J trimming: 4 bases; junction bases outside the gene matches: 11. The CDR3 has 14 residues. CDR1 is LNHDA and CDR2 is SQIVND in the germline V gene (reference sequence). CDR3: CASKITGVPTEAFF. CDR3 DNA: TGTGCCAGCAAGATAACAGGGGTACCCACTGAAGCTTTCTTT.

The J gene is TRBJ2-7, the V gene TRBV12-3 or TRBV12-4, with D uncertain. The V end was cut by 5 bases, the J end by 0 bases, with 8 bases between. The CDR3 length is 13 residues. Here the CDR3 reads CASSRDTSYEQYF. The CDR3 nucleotides are TGTGCCAGCAGTCGAGACACCTCCTACGAGCAGTACTTC.

The V and J genes are TRBV2 and TRBJ1-5; 9 positions agree with TRBD1. Trimming cost V 2 bases and J 5 bases; bases outside gene matches: 4. Per germline, CDR1 SNHLY and CDR2 FYNNEI. The CDR3 is 15 residues long. CDR3: CASSERGQGYQPQHF. CDR3 in DNA: TGTGCCAGCAGTGAACGGGGACAGGGATATCAGCCCCAGCATTTT. The full variable domain, in which reference TRBV2 and TRBJ1-5 provide the parts outside the CDR3, is EPEVTQTPSHQVTQMGQEVILRCVPISNHLYFYWYRQILGQKVEFLVSFYNNEISEKSEIFDDQFSVERPDGSNFTLKIRSTKLEDSAMYFCASSERGQGYQPQHFGDGTRLSIL.

The V call is TRBV6-6, the J call TRBJ2-7, with 8 bases that match TRBD1. After removal of 9 bases from V and 3 bases from J, the junction contained 4 bases not matched to a gene. The CDR3 is 12 residues long. Germline CDR1 reads MNHNY; CDR2 reads SVGAGI (reference sequence). CDR3 in DNA: TGTGCCAGTAGAACAGGGGGCTACGAGCAGTACTTC. Translated: CASRTGGYEQYF.

This clone was seen more than once but under ten times. The rearrangement links TRBV6-2 or TRBV6-3 to TRBJ2-1; 13 nucleotides agree with TRBD2. Germline CDR1 is MNHEY and CDR2 is SVGEGT. The J segment lost 7 bases and the V segment lost 8 bases, leaving 5 bases of the junction unmatched. This CDR3 spans 14 amino acids. The CDR3: CASGWTSGRNEQFF. The DNA for the CDR3 is TGTGCCAGCGGTTGGACTAGCGGGAGAAATGAGCAGTTCTTC.

The J gene is TRBJ1-2, the V gene TRBV12-3 or TRBV12-4; 8 bases line up with TRBD1. The CDR3 has 13 residues. With 1 base clipped from V and 8 bases from J, the junction kept 3 bases outside the gene matches. The CDR3 nucleotides read TGTGCCAGCAGTTTAGGGACAGGGAGAGGCTACACCTTC. It is translated as CASSLGTGRGYTF.

The J gene is TRBJ2-3, the V gene TRBV9; tentative D call: TRBD2 (6 bases). Trimming took 0 bases from V and 2 from J, leaving 19 bases between them. CDR1 is SGDLS, CDR2 YYNGEE, per germline. The CDR3 runs 18 residues. CDR3 protein: CASSVEPSMGGPTDTQYF. CDR3 nucleotides: TGTGCCAGCAGCGTAGAACCGTCGATGGGGGGACCCACAGATACGCAGTATTTT. Variable domain in full (rest from reference TRBV9 and TRBJ2-3): DSGVTQTPKHLITATGQRVTLRCSPRSGDLSVYWYQQSLDQGLQFLIQYYNGEERAKGNILERFSAQQFPDLHSELNLSSLELGDSALYFCASSVEPSMGGPTDTQYFGPGTRLTVL.

This clone was detected a few times. V and J are TRBV14 and TRBJ2-2, with D possibly matching TRBD1 (5 bases). Trimming pared 4 bases from V and 7 bases from J, leaving 7 bases between. Germline lookup yields CDR1 SGHDN and CDR2 FVKESK. The CDR3 has 12 amino acids. CDR3 in amino acids: CASSRRGGELFF. The CDR3 coding sequence is TGTGCCAGCAGCCGAAGGGGCGGGGAGCTGTTTTTT.

The chain uses TRBV27 and TRBJ1-1; no definite D call. CDR1 and CDR2 from the germline V gene are MNHEY and SMNVEV (reference sequence). This CDR3 has 13 amino acids. Trimming removed 5 bases from V and 7 bases from J, with 14 bases in between. CDR3 amino acids: CASSLSMSNEAFF. The CDR3 DNA reads as TGTGCCAGCAGTCTGAGCATGTCCAATGAAGCTTTCTTT.

V and J are TRBV29-1 and TRBJ1-2; 7 bases align to TRBD1. The CDR3 runs to 13 residues. The germline V gene encodes CDR1 SQVTM and CDR2 ANQGSEA. V gave up 6 bases and J gave up 8 bases; unmatched junction bases: 12. The CDR3 is CSVAGQPRPGYTF. CDR3 sequence (DNA): TGCAGCGTGGCGGGACAGCCAAGGCCGGGCTACACCTTC.

The chain carries TRBV3-1 (or the pseudogene TRBV3-2) and TRBJ2-7, with D possibly being TRBD1 (5 bases). This CDR3 spans 14 amino acids. CDR1 LGHDT and CDR2 YNNKEL come from the germline V gene (reference sequence). With 5 bases removed from V and 1 base from J, the gap between germline ends came to 12 bases. The CDR3 DNA sequence: TGTGCCAGCAGCGCAAGGGGAACTTCCTACGAGCAGTACTTC. Translation gives CASSARGTSYEQYF.

The rearrangement uses TRBV27 and TRBJ2-1, with D tentatively TRBD1 (7 bases). V lost 5 bases and J lost 7, with 21 bases in between. Looked up from germline, CDR1 is MNHEY and CDR2 is SMNVEV (reference sequence). This CDR3 has 16 amino acids. This CDR3 is CASSPASRPGGNEQFF. The CDR3 DNA is TGTGCCAGCAGTCCCGCGTCCCGGCCAGGGGGGAATGAGCAGTTCTTC.

The V and J genes are TRBV28 and TRBJ1-2, with TRBD1 matching over 8 bases. Germline CDR1 is MDHEN and CDR2 is SYDVKM. J was trimmed by 4 bases and V by 2 bases; bases with no gene match: 3. The CDR3 loop spans 14 amino acids. The CDR3 protein is CASSLPGGFYGYTF. The CDR3 DNA follows: TGTGCCAGCAGTTTACCAGGGGGCTTCTATGGCTACACCTTC.

The rearrangement joins TRBV7-2 to TRBJ1-5; D gene uncertain. CDR1 is SGHTA and CDR2 is FQGNSA in the germline V gene. The V and J ends lost 3 bases and 0 bases respectively, with 9 bases between them. The CDR3 totals 15 residues. CDR3 bases: TGTGCCAGCAGCTTCCGTTATTATAGCAATCAGCCCCAGCATTTT. This codes for CASSFRYYSNQPQHF.

The V call is TRBV6-1, the J call TRBJ2-7; 9 nucleotides match TRBD2. This CDR3 spans 14 amino acids. J gave up 5 bases and V 3 bases, and 5 bases lay outside the gene matches. CDR1 and CDR2 (germline): MNHNS, SASEGT. The CDR3 sequence is CASSDSGSPHEQYF. The CDR3 coding sequence is TGTGCCAGCAGTGATAGCGGGAGCCCCCACGAGCAGTACTTC.

The chain combines TRBV27 with TRBJ2-7; 7 positions match TRBD2. V was pared by 4 bases and J by 7 bases, with 10 bases of the junction left unmatched. In germline, CDR1 is MNHEY, CDR2 SMNVEV (reference sequence). This CDR3 spans 14 amino acids. DNA for the CDR3: TGTGCCAGCAGTTCTGGGACTAACCTGGGAGAGCAGTACTTC. Protein product: CASSSGTNLGEQYF.

The rearrangement uses TRBV7-8 and TRBJ1-1, with a weak D call TRBD1 (5 bases). Germline values: CDR1 SGHVS, CDR2 FQNEAQ. The CDR3 is made up of 17 amino acids. V was clipped by 1 base and J by 0 bases, with 15 bases between them. This chain's CDR3 is CASSLVLAGPMNTEAFF. The CDR3 DNA reads TGTGCCAGCAGCTTAGTGTTGGCAGGGCCTATGAACACTGAAGCTTTCTTT.